This TCR beta chain was retrieved from a study of blood T cell repertoires in COVID-19. At the level of the study: Specimens from acute and convalescent COVID-19 originated in the United States, Italy and Spain. T cells, B-cell-depleted T cells, or PBMCs supplied cDNA or gDNA.

Original data processing: Estimated nucleated cell counts came from reference gene primer amplification. Data came from immunoSEQ multiplex PCR; TCRdb stores just in-frame clones and leaves some out. The V and J calls and the clone size are those of that table, but D and trimming were determined from the DNA. The sample includes 250,000 to 400,000 clones, around 88% of them seen just once. CDR1 is MNHEY, CDR2 SMNVEV, per germline (reference sequence). The CDR3 runs 13 residues. The ends lost 6 bases at V and 7 bases at J; junction bases unmatched: 7. The chain has TRBV27 and TRBJ1-1, with 8 nucleotides matching TRBD1. The specimen was peripheral blood. This TCR was recovered from a woman aged 30 to 39 with COVID-19, enrolled during active disease. The CDR3 nucleotides read TGTGCCAGCAGGCTGACAGGGGCGGGTGAAGCTTTCTTT. Translating gives CASRLTGAGEAFF.